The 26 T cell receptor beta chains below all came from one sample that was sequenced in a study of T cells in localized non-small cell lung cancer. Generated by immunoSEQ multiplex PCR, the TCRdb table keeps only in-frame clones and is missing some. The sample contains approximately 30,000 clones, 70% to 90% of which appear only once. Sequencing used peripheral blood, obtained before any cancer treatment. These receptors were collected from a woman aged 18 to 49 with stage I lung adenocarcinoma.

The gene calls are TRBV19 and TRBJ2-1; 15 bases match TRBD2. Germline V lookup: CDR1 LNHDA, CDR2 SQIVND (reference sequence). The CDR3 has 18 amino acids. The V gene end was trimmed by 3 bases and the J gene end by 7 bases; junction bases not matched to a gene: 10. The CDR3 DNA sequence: TGTGCCAGTAGTATGGGAAGGACTAGCGGGAGGGCTGGGAATGAGCAGTTCTTC. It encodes CASSMGRTSGRAGNEQFF.

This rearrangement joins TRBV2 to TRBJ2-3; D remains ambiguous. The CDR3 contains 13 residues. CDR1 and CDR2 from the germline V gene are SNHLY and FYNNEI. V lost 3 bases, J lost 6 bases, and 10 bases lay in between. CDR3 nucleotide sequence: TGTGCCAGCAGTGAGGGCCAGAGGGATACGCAGTATTTT. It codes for CASSEGQRDTQYF. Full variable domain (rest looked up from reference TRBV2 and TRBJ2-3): EPEVTQTPSHQVTQMGQEVILRCVPISNHLYFYWYRQILGQKVEFLVSFYNNEISEKSEIFDDQFSVERPDGSNFTLKIRSTKLEDSAMYFCASSEGQRDTQYFGPGTRLTVL.

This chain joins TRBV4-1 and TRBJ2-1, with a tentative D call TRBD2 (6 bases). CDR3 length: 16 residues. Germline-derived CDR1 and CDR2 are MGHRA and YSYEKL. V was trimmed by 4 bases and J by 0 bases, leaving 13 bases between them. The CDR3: CASSPGIAVSYNEQFF. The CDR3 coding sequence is TGCGCCAGCAGCCCTGGCATAGCGGTCTCCTACAATGAGCAGTTCTTC.

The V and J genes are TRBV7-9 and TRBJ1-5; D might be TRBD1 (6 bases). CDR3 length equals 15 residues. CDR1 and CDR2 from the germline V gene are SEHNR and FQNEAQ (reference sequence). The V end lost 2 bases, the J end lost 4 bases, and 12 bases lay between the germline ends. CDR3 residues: CASSLIPGANQPQHF. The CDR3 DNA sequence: TGTGCCAGCAGCTTAATACCAGGGGCGAATCAGCCCCAGCATTTT.

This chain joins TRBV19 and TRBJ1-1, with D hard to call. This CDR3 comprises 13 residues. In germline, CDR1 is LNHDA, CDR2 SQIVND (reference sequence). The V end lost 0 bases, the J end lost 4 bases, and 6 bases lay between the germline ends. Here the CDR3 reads CASSIEPGTEAFF. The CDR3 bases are TGTGCCAGTAGTATAGAACCGGGCACTGAAGCTTTCTTT.

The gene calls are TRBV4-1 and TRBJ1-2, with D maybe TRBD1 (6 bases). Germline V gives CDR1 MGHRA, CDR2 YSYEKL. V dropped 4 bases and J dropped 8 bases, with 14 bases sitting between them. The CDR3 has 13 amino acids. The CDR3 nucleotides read TGCGCCAGCAGCCCTCGAGACAGGTTCGGCTACACCTTC. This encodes CASSPRDRFGYTF.

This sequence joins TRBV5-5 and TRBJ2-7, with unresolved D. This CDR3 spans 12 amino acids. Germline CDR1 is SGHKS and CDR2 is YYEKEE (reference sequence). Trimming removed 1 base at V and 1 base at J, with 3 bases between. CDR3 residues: CASSLLSYEQYF. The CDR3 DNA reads TGTGCCAGCAGCTTGCTTTCCTACGAGCAGTACTTC.

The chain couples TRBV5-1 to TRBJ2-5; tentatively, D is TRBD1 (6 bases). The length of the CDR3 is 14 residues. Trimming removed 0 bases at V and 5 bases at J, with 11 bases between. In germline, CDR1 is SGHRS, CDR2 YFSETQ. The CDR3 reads CASSLGQVVETQYF. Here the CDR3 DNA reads TGCGCCAGCAGCTTGGGACAGGTAGTGGAGACCCAGTACTTC. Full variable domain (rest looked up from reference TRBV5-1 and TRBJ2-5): KAGVTQTPRYLIKTRGQQVTLSCSPISGHRSVSWYQQTPGQGLQFLFEYFSETQRNKGNFPGRFSGRQFSNSRSEMNVSTLELGDSALYLCASSLGQVVETQYFGPGTRLLVL.

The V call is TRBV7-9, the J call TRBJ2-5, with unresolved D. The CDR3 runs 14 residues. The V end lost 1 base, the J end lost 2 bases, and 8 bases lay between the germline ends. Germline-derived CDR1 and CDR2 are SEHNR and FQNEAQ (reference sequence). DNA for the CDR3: TGTGCCAGCAGCTTAGAGATAGAACAAGAGACCCAGTACTTC. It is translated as CASSLEIEQETQYF.

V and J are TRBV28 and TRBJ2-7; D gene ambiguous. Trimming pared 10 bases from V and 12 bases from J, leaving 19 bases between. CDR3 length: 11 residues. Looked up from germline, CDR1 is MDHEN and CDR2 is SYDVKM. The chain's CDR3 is CATLWTEKRYF. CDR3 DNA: TGTGCCACCCTCTGGACCGAGAAGAGGTACTTC.

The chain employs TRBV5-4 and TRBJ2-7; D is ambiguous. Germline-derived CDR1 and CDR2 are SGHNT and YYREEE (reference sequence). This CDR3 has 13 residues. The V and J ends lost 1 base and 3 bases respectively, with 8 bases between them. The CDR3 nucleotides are TGTGCCAGCAGCTTGTCTGGGATCTACGAGCAGTACTTC. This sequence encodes CASSLSGIYEQYF.

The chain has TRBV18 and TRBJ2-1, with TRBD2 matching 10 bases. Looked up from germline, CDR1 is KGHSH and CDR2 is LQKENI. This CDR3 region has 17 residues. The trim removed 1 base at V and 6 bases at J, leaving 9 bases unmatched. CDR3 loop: CASSPRVAGGTGNEQFF. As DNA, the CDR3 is TGTGCCAGCTCACCACGGGTAGCGGGGGGCACTGGCAATGAGCAGTTCTTC.

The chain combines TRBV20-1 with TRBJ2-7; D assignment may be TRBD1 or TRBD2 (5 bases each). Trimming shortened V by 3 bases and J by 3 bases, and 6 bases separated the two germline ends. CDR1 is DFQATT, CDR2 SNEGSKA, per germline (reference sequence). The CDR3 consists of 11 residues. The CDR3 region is CSARGDYEQYF. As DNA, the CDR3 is TGCAGTGCTAGGGGGGACTACGAGCAGTACTTC.

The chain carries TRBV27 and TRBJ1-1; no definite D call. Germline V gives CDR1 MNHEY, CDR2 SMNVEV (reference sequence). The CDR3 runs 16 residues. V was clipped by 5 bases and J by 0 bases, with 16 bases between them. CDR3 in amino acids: CASSPRALPLNTEAFF. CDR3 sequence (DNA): TGTGCCAGCAGTCCCCGCGCACTGCCTTTGAACACTGAAGCTTTCTTT.

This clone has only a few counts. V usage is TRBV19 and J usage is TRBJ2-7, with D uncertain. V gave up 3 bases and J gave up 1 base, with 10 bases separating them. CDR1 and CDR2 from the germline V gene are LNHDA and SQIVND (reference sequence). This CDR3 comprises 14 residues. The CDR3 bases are TGTGCCAGTAGTATTTCCCAGGCTTCCTACGAGCAGTACTTC. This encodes CASSISQASYEQYF.

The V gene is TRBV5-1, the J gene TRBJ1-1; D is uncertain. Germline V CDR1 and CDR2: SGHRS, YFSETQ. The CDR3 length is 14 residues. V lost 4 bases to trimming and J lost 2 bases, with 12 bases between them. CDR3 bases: TGCGCCAGCAGCAACTGGGCAGATAACACTGAAGCTTTCTTT. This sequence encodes CASSNWADNTEAFF.

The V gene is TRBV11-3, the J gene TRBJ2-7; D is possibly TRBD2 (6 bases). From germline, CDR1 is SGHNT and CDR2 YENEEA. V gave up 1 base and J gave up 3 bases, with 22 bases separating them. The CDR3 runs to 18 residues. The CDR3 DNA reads TGTGCCAGCAGCTTAGTTTATTTTGGAGGGACGGTGGACTACGAGCAGTACTTC. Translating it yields CASSLVYFGGTVDYEQYF.

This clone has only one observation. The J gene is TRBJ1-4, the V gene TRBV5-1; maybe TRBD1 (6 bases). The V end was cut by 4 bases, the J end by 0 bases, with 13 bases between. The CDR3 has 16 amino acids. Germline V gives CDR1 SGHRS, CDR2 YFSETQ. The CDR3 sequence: CASSQRTVATNEKLFF. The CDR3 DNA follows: TGCGCCAGCAGCCAGAGGACAGTTGCAACTAATGAAAAACTGTTTTTT.

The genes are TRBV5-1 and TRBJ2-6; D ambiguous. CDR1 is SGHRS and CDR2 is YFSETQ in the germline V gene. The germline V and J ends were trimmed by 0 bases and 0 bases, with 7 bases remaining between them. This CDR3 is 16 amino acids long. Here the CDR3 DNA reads TGCGCCAGCAGCTTGGTAACCAACTCTGGGGCCAACGTCCTGACTTTC. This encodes CASSLVTNSGANVLTF. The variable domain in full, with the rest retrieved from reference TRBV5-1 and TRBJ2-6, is KAGVTQTPRYLIKTRGQQVTLSCSPISGHRSVSWYQQTPGQGLQFLFEYFSETQRNKGNFPGRFSGRQFSNSRSEMNVSTLELGDSALYLCASSLVTNSGANVLTFGAGSRLTVL.

CDR3 protein: CAWRGQGGTEAFF. The CDR3 DNA follows: TGTGCCTGGAGGGGACAGGGGGGAACTGAAGCTTTCTTT. The rearrangement uses TRBV30 and TRBJ1-1; 11 nucleotides match TRBD1. Germline trimming cut 3 bases from V and 5 bases from J; bases unmatched to any gene: 2. This CDR3 contains 13 residues. Germline V gene sequence: CDR1 GTSNPN, CDR2 SVGIG (reference sequence).

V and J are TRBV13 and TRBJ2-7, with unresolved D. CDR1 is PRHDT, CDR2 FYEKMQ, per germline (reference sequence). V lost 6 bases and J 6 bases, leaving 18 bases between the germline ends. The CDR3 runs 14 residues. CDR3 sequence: CASSPGPQHGEQYF. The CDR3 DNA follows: TGTGCCAGCAGTCCGGGCCCCCAGCACGGCGAGCAGTACTTC.

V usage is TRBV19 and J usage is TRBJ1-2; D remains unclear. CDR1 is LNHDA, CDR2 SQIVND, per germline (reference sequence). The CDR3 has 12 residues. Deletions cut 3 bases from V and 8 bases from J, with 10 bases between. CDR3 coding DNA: TGTGCCAGTAGTATTCTTGGAGCGGGCTACACCTTC. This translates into CASSILGAGYTF.

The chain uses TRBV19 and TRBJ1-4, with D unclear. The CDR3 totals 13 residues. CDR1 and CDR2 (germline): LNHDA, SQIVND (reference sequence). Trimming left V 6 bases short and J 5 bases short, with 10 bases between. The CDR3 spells CASSPDLNEKLFF. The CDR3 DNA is TGTGCCAGTAGCCCGGACCTGAATGAAAAACTGTTTTTT. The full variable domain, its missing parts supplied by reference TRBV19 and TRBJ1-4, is DGGITQSPKYLFRKEGQNVTLSCEQNLNHDAMYWYRQDPGQGLRLIYYSQIVNDFQKGDIAEGYSVSREKKESFPLTVTSAQKNPTAFYLCASSPDLNEKLFFGSGTQLSVL.

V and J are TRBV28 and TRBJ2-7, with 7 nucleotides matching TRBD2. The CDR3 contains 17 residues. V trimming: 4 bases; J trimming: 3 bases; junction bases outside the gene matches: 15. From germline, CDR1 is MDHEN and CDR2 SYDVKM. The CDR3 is CASSSPTLAEGDYEQYF. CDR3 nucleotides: TGTGCCAGCAGTTCGCCGACCCTAGCGGAAGGGGACTACGAGCAGTACTTC.

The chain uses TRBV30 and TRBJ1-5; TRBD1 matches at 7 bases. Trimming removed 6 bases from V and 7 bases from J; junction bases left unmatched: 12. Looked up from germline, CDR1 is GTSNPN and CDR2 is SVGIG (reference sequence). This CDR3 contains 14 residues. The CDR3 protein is CACTSAGGNQPQHF. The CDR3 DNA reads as TGTGCCTGCACGTCGGCAGGGGGAAACCAGCCCCAGCATTTT.

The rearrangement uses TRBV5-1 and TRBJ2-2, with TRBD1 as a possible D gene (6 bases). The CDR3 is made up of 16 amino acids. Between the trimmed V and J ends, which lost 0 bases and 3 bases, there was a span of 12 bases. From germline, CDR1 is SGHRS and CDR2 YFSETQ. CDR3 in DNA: TGCGCCAGCAGCTTGGCCCCGGCAGGGGACACCGGGGAGCTGTTTTTT. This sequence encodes CASSLAPAGDTGELFF.